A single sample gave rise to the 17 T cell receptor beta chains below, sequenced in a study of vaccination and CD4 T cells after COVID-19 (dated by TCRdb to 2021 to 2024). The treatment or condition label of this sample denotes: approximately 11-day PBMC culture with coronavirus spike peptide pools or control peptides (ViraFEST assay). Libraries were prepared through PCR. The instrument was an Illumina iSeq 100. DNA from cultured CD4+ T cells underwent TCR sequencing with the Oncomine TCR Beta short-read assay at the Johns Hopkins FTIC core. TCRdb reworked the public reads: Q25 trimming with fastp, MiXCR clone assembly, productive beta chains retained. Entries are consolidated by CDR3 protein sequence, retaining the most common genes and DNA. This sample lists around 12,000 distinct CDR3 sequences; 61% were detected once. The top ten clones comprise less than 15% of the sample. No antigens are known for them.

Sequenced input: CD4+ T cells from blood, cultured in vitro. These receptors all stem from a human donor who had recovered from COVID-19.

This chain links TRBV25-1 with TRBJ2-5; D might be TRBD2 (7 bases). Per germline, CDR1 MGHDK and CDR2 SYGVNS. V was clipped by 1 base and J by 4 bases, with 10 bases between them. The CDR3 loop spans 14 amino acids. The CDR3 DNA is TGTGCCAGCAGTGAATGGGGAGGGGGAGAGACCCAGTACTTC. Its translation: CASSEWGGGETQYF.

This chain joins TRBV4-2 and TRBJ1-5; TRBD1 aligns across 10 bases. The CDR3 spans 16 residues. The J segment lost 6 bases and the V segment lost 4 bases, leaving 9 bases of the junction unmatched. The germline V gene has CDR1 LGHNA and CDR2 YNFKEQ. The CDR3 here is CASSPATGQGTQPQHF. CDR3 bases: TGTGCCAGCAGCCCAGCAACGGGACAGGGGACTCAGCCCCAGCATTTT.

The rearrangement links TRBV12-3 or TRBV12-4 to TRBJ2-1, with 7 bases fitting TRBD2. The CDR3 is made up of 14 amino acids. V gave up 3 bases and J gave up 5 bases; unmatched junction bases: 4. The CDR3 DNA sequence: TGTGCCAGCAGTTTGGGGCTAGCGGACAATGAGCAGTTCTTC. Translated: CASSLGLADNEQFF.

CDR3 coding DNA: TGTGCCAGCAGCCCCGGCCGGGACACCAGAGCCAAAAACATTCAGTACTTC. Translation: CASSPGRDTRAKNIQYF. The chain uses TRBV7-9 and TRBJ2-4; D is perhaps TRBD1 (6 bases). The CDR3 contains 17 residues. CDR1 and CDR2 (germline): SEHNR, FQNEAQ (reference sequence). V lost 5 bases and J 0 bases, leaving 17 bases between the germline ends.

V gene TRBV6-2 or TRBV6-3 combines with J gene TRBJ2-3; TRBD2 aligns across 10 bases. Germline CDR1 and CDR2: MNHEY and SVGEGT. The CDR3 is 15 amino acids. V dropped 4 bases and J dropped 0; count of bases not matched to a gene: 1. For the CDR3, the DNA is TGTGCCAGCAGTTTGACTAGCGGGAGCACAGATACGCAGTATTTT. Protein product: CASSLTSGSTDTQYF.

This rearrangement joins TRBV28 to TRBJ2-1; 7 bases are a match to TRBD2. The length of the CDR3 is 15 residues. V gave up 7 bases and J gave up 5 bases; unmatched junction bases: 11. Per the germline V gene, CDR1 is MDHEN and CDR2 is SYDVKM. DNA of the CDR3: TGTGCCAGCACCTCGGGGCTAGCGGTAAACAATGAGCAGTTCTTC. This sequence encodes CASTSGLAVNNEQFF. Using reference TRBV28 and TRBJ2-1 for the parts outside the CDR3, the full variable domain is DVKVTQSSRYLVKRTGEKVFLECVQDMDHENMFWYRQDPGLGLRLIYFSYDVKMKEKGDIPEGYSVSREKKERFSLILESASTNQTSMYLCASTSGLAVNNEQFFGPGTRLTVL.

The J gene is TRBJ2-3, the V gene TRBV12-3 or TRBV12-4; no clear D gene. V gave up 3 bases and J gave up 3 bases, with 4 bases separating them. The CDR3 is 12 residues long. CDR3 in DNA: TGTGCCAGCAGTTTCTCTACAGATACGCAGTATTTT. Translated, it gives CASSFSTDTQYF.

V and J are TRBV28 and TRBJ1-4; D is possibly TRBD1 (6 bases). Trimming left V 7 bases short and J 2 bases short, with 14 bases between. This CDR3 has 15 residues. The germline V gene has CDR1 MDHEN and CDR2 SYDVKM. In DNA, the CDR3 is TGTGCCAGCACCACAACAGGGAGGACTAATGAAAAACTGTTTTTT. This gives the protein CASTTTGRTNEKLFF.

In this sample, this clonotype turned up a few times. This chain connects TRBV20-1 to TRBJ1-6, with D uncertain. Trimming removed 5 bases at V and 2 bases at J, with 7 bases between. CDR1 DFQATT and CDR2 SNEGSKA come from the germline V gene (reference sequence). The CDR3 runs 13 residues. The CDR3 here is CSAQDTYNSPLHF. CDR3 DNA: TGCAGTGCTCAAGACACCTATAATTCACCCCTCCACTTT.

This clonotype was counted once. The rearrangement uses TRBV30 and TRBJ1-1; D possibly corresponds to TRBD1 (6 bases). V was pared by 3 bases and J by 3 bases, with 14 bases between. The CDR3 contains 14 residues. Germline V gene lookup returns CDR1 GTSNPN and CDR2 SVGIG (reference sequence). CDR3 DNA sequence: TGTGCCTGGAGGGGGGGCGGAGGGGACACTGAAGCTTTCTTT. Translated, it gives CAWRGGGGDTEAFF. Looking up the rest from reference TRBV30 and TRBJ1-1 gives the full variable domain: SQTIHQWPATLVQPVGSPLSLECTVEGTSNPNLYWYRQAAGRGLQLLFYSVGIGQISSEVPQNLSASRPQDRQFILSSKKLLLSDSGFYLCAWRGGGGDTEAFFGQGTRLTVV.

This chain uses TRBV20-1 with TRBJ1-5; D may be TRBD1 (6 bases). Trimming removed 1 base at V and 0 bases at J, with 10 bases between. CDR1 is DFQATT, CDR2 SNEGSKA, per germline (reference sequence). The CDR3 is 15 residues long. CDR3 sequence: CSARVTGHSNQPQHF. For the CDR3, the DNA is TGCAGTGCTAGAGTGACGGGACATAGCAATCAGCCCCAGCATTTT.

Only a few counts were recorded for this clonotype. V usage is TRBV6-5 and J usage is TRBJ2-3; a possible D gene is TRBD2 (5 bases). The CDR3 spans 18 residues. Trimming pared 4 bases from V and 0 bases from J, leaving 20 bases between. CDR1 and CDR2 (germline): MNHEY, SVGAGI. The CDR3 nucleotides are TGTGCCAGCAGTTTACGGACTCAAACTAGAACTAGCACAGATACGCAGTATTTT. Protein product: CASSLRTQTRTSTDTQYF.

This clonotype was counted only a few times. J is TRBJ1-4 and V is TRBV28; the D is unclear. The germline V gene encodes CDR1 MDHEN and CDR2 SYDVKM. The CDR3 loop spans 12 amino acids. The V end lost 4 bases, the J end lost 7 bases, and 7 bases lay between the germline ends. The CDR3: CASSSGSEKLFF. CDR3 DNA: TGTGCCAGCAGTTCGGGGAGTGAAAAACTGTTTTTT.

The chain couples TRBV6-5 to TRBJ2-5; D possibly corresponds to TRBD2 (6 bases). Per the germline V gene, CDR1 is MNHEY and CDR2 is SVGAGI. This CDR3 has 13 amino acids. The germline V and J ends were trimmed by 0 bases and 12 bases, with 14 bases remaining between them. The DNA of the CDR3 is TGTGCCAGCAGTTACTCCCGGACGCAGCGGGAGTACTTC. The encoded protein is CASSYSRTQREYF.

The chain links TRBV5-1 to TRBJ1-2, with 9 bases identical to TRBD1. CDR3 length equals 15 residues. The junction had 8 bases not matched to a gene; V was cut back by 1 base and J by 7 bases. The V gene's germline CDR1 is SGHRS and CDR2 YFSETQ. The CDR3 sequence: CASSLRQGGAVGYTF. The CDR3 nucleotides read TGCGCCAGCAGCTTGAGACAGGGGGGCGCCGTTGGCTACACCTTC.

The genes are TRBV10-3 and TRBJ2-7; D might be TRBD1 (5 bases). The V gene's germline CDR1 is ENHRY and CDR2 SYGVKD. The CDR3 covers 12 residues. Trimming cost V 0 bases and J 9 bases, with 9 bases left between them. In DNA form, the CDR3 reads TGTGCCATCAGTGAGTCGAGGACAAGGCAGTACTTC. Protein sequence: CAISESRTRQYF.

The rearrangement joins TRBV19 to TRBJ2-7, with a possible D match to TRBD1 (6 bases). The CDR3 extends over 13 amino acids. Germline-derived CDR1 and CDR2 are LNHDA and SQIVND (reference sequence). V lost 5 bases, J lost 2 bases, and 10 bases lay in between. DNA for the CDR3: TGTGCCAGTAGTGTCAGGGGACCCTACGAGCAGTACTTC. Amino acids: CASSVRGPYEQYF.